This T cell receptor (beta chain) stems from a study of cytomegalovirus exposure and HLA in healthy donors. PCR amplification relied on 60 Vbeta primers (plus 13 Jbeta primers). The method was immunoSEQ multiplex PCR; TCRdb's version includes in-frame clones alone and lacks a portion of them. Among more than 100,000 clones, over 80% were seen once, and the ten largest hold 1.5% to 1.9%. The sample holds one count of this clone. Germline V gene lookup returns CDR1 SGHVS and CDR2 FQNEAQ. This CDR3 comprises 13 residues. V was clipped by 4 bases and J by 5 bases, with 9 bases between them. Sequenced material: PBMCs. The chain couples TRBV7-8 to TRBJ1-5; D may be TRBD1 (6 bases). This receptor was obtained from a man in his forties in good health and CMV-seronegative. The CDR3 sequence: CASSWDTDQPQHF. Here the CDR3 DNA reads TGTGCCAGCAGCTGGGACACAGATCAGCCCCAGCATTTT. The variable domain in full, with the rest retrieved from reference TRBV7-8 and TRBJ1-5, is GAGVSQSPRYKVAKRGQDVALRCDPISGHVSLFWYQQALGQGPEFLTYFQNEAQLDKSGLPSDRFFAERPEGSVSTLKIQRTQQEDSAVYLCASSWDTDQPQHFGDGTRLSIL.